These 22 T cell receptor beta chains originate from one sample sequenced in a study of T cells in Graves' hyperthyroidism and ophthalmopathy. RNA transcripts yielded amplified TCR beta CDR3 regions. The HTBI primer set served for first-round RT-PCR of the TCR CDR3. One entry per CDR3 protein, called by TCRdb with MiXCR from the multiplex PCR reads. The sample carries hundreds of thousands of distinct CDR3 sequences, about a sixth recorded once. The sample was blood. These receptors were obtained from a woman aged 60 to 75 with Graves' ophthalmopathy.

This clonotype was seen a handful of times. The CDR3 DNA reads as TGCGCCAGCAGCCTTCAGGGCTGGGAGACCCAGTACTTC. Protein product: CASSLQGWETQYF. The chain couples TRBV4-3 to TRBJ2-5; D may be TRBD1 (5 bases). V was pared by 4 bases and J by 5 bases, with 11 bases between. Germline assignment: CDR1 LGHNA and CDR2 YSLEER. This CDR3 region has 13 residues.

This clonotype appeared many times. The chain couples TRBV6-4 to TRBJ1-1, with a possible D match to TRBD1 (6 bases). Germline V gene sequence: CDR1 MRHNA, CDR2 SNTAGT. The CDR3 is made up of 13 amino acids. V was shortened by 6 bases and J by 1 base, with 9 bases between the two germline ends. As DNA, the CDR3 is TGTGCCAGCAGCAGACAGGCGAACACTGAAGCTTTCTTT. This codes for CASSRQANTEAFF.

The chain uses TRBV10-3 and TRBJ1-5; 9 positions match TRBD1. Germline V gene data show CDR1 as ENHRY and CDR2 as SYGVKD. After removal of 5 bases from V and 1 base from J, the junction contained 9 bases not matched to a gene. This CDR3 contains 17 residues. CDR3 nucleotide sequence: TGTGCCATCAGTCCAGGGACAGGGACGAGGAGCAATCAGCCCCAGCATTTT. Its translation: CAISPGTGTRSNQPQHF.

This clonotype was seen ten or more times. This sequence joins TRBV5-1 and TRBJ2-1; D is unclear. V was clipped by 4 bases and J by 4 bases, with 12 bases between them. CDR1 and CDR2 from the germline V gene are SGHRS and YFSETQ. The CDR3 covers 14 residues. CDR3 region: CASSLLDRYNEQFF. The DNA of the CDR3 is TGCGCCAGCAGCCTCCTCGATAGGTACAATGAGCAGTTCTTC.

The chain is built from TRBV20-1 and TRBJ1-4, with D possibly TRBD1 on 6 matching bases. This CDR3 has 14 amino acids. In germline, CDR1 is DFQATT, CDR2 SNEGSKA (reference sequence). V lost 1 base to trimming and J lost 7 bases, with 13 bases between them. This CDR3 reads CSARVRGGSEKLFF. CDR3 in DNA: TGCAGTGCTAGAGTCAGGGGAGGTTCTGAAAAACTGTTTTTT.

The V call is TRBV5-4, the J call TRBJ2-2, with D maybe TRBD2 (6 bases). The germline CDR1 and CDR2 sequences are SGHNT and YYREEE (reference sequence). Trimming took off 6 bases at V and 3 bases at J, with 12 bases between the two ends. This CDR3 region has 14 residues. CDR3 protein: CASNSGTHTGELFF. CDR3 bases: TGTGCCAGCAACTCCGGGACTCACACCGGGGAGCTGTTTTTT.

This clonotype appeared many times. The CDR3, as DNA: TGTGCCAGCAGTTATACCGGGACTGTGTTCTTC. This translates into CASSYTGTVFF. The V call is TRBV2, the J call TRBJ2-1; D is perhaps TRBD2 (6 bases). Germline V gives CDR1 SNHLY, CDR2 FYNNEI. This CDR3 spans 11 amino acids. Trimming pared 5 bases from V and 15 bases from J, leaving 14 bases between.

The chain recombines TRBV3-1 with TRBJ1-2; 8 bases are a match to TRBD1. The V and J ends lost 2 bases and 6 bases, in that order; junction bases with no gene match: 11. This CDR3 contains 16 residues. In germline, CDR1 is LGHDT, CDR2 YNNKEL (reference sequence). In DNA form, the CDR3 reads TGTGCCAGCAGCCAACGACAGGGGCGCGTTTGGGATGGCTACACCTTC. Protein product: CASSQRQGRVWDGYTF.

A note on this clonotype: The junction differs from germline at one of its ends, possibly a read error. This chain links TRBV5-1 with TRBJ2-6; 7 positions agree with TRBD2. The CDR3 consists of 16 residues. CDR1 is SGHRS and CDR2 is YFSETQ in the germline V gene. Here the CDR3 DNA reads TGCGCCAGCAGCCGGGCAGGGAGGGCTGGGGCCAACGTCCCGACTTTC. Translation gives CASSRAGRAGANVPTF.

This clonotype was detected ten times or more. J is TRBJ2-3 and V is TRBV5-6; TRBD2 matches 13 bases. CDR1 is SGHDT, CDR2 YYEEEE, per germline. V lost 6 bases to trimming and J lost 6 bases; unmatched junction nucleotides: 4. The CDR3 covers 14 residues. The CDR3: CASKLAGGPDTQYF. CDR3 sequence (DNA): TGTGCCAGCAAACTAGCGGGGGGGCCCGATACGCAGTATTTT.

There are a few counts of this clonotype. CDR3 region: CSARDQTVQSYEQYF. CDR3 bases: TGCAGTGCTAGAGATCAGACAGTTCAGAGCTACGAGCAGTACTTC. The chain is built from TRBV20-1 and TRBJ2-7; TRBD1 might be the D (5 bases). Germline CDR1 and CDR2: DFQATT and SNEGSKA (reference sequence). The CDR3 runs to 15 residues. Between the trimmed V and J ends, which lost 0 bases and 3 bases, there was a span of 15 bases.

The chain uses TRBV7-9 and TRBJ1-2, with TRBD1 matching over 9 bases. Per the germline V gene, CDR1 is SEHNR and CDR2 is FQNEAQ (reference sequence). The V gene end was trimmed by 1 base and the J gene end by 5 bases; junction bases not matched to a gene: 5. This CDR3 contains 15 residues. The CDR3 reads CASSLVRQGGYGYTF. The DNA of the CDR3 is TGTGCCAGCAGCTTAGTTCGACAGGGGGGATATGGCTACACCTTC.

Many counts were recorded for this clonotype. The chain is built from TRBV6-2 or TRBV6-3 and TRBJ1-5; TRBD1 might be the D (5 bases). The CDR3 has 13 residues. Trimming cost V 4 bases and J 7 bases, with 11 bases left between them. Germline lookup yields CDR1 MNHEY and CDR2 SVGEGT. Here the CDR3 reads CASSSPGLQPQHF. The CDR3 DNA reads TGTGCCAGCAGTTCCCCGGGACTGCAGCCCCAGCATTTT.

This clonotype was observed at least ten times. The rearrangement links TRBV7-3 to TRBJ2-1; D perhaps matches TRBD1 (6 bases). V lost 5 bases and J 7 bases, leaving 9 bases between the germline ends. The CDR3 extends over 12 amino acids. Germline V gene lookup returns CDR1 SGHTA and CDR2 FQGTGA. The CDR3 protein is CASSPTGNEQFF. The DNA for the CDR3 is TGTGCCAGCAGCCCTACAGGGAATGAGCAGTTCTTC.

This clonotype was observed a few times. The V and J genes are TRBV6-1 and TRBJ1-1, with D uncertain. This CDR3 has 13 amino acids. Trimming took 8 bases from V and 1 from J, leaving 11 bases between them. Germline CDR1 MNHNS, CDR2 SASEGT. The CDR3, as DNA: TGTGCCAGCTTTCGAGGCCGGAACACTGAAGCTTTCTTT. It specifies CASFRGRNTEAFF.

Details on this clonotype: This clone may be a read error of a much larger clone one base away. This chain uses TRBV6-7 with TRBJ2-1; D call uncertain. TRBV6-7 is recorded as an ORF, its role being uncertain. Trimming cost V 2 bases and J 8 bases, with 31 bases left between them. The length of the CDR3 is 20 residues. CDR3 DNA sequence: TGTGCCAGCAGTTACCACTTGATTATACGCGGCAGCCGAATCGACGATGAGCAGTTCTTC. Residues: CASSYHLIIRGSRIDDEQFF.

This clonotype appeared many times. The J gene is TRBJ2-7, the V gene TRBV6-1; 9 bases line up with TRBD1. This CDR3 region has 12 residues. CDR1 and CDR2 from the germline V gene are MNHNS and SASEGT. The V segment lost 9 bases and the J segment 6 bases; nucleotides outside the gene matches: 6. CDR3 loop: CASGTGTGEQYF. CDR3 DNA: TGTGCCAGTGGGACAGGGACGGGCGAGCAGTACTTC.

This clonotype has at least ten counts. The chain couples TRBV11-2 to TRBJ2-1; 9 nucleotides line up with TRBD2. V lost 1 base and J lost 7; bases outside the gene matches: 5. The CDR3 spans 15 residues. Germline V gene data show CDR1 as SGHAT and CDR2 as FQNNGV. The CDR3 coding sequence is TGTGCCAGCAGCTTAGGGCTAGCGGGAAAGAATGAGCAGTTCTTC. Its translation: CASSLGLAGKNEQFF.

The chain combines TRBV28 with TRBJ2-2, with 7 bases aligning to TRBD2. From germline, CDR1 is MDHEN and CDR2 SYDVKM. The V gene end was trimmed by 6 bases and the J gene end by 0 bases; junction bases not matched to a gene: 4. The CDR3 has 15 residues. CDR3 DNA sequence: TGTGCCAGCAGACCCGGGACTACGAACACCGGGGAGCTGTTTTTT. Amino acid sequence: CASRPGTTNTGELFF.

The V gene is TRBV4-1, the J gene TRBJ1-5; the D is unclear. V was cut by 3 bases and J by 5 bases, with 11 bases left in between. Germline CDR1 MGHRA, CDR2 YSYEKL. The CDR3 has 14 residues. CDR3 sequence reads: CASSQSGGDQPQHF. The CDR3 nucleotides are TGCGCCAGCAGCCAGTCCGGAGGAGATCAGCCCCAGCATTTT.

This clonotype was detected many times. The rearrangement links TRBV11-1 to TRBJ2-7, with 8 bases matching TRBD2. V shed 1 base and J 6 bases; nucleotides not matched to a gene: 5. The CDR3 extends over 14 amino acids. Germline CDR1 SGHAT, CDR2 FQDESV (reference sequence). The CDR3 spells CASSLGGTRREQYF. The CDR3 nucleotides are TGTGCCAGCAGCTTAGGGGGGACTAGGCGCGAGCAGTACTTC.

This sequence joins TRBV9 and TRBJ2-7; D might be TRBD1 (6 bases). The V end was cut by 6 bases, the J end by 4 bases, with 8 bases between. In germline, CDR1 is SGDLS, CDR2 YYNGEE. The length of the CDR3 is 11 residues. This chain's CDR3 is CASTGVYEQYF. The DNA for the CDR3 is TGTGCCAGCACAGGGGTGTACGAGCAGTACTTC.